These 21 T cell receptor beta chains were sequenced from one sample in a study of blood T cell repertoires in COVID-19. This table comes from immunoSEQ multiplex PCR, and its TCRdb copy is limited to in-frame clones, with some not included. This table has some 370,000 clones, around 87% appearing once. Source material: peripheral blood. Receptors were obtained from a woman aged 25-40 years with COVID-19, enrolled during active disease.

This clone occurred a few times. The rearrangement uses TRBV6-1 and TRBJ2-7, with 8 bases fitting TRBD1. Trimming removed 1 base from V and 2 bases from J; junction bases left unmatched: 1. CDR1 is MNHNS, CDR2 SASEGT, per germline. This CDR3 region has 14 residues. The CDR3 DNA reads TGTGCCAGCAGTGAAGGGACAGGGCCCTACGAGCAGTACTTC. Its protein product is CASSEGTGPYEQYF.

There are a few counts of this clone. The chain couples TRBV28 to TRBJ2-7; D is ambiguous. Germline V lookup: CDR1 MDHEN, CDR2 SYDVKM. The CDR3 is made up of 14 amino acids. The V end lost 2 bases, the J end lost 7 bases, and 15 bases lay between the germline ends. The CDR3: CASSLALETWEQYF. In DNA, the CDR3 is TGTGCCAGCAGTTTAGCCCTGGAGACGTGGGAGCAGTACTTC.

The CDR3 sequence is CASSLDPSGSYEQYF. DNA for the CDR3: TGTGCCAGCAGCTTGGATCCTAGCGGTTCCTACGAGCAGTACTTC. The chain has TRBV5-4 and TRBJ2-7; 7 bases align to TRBD2. CDR3 length equals 15 residues. V was clipped by 0 bases and J by 1 base; unmatched bases: 4. CDR1 and CDR2 (germline): SGHNT, YYREEE (reference sequence).

This clone was recorded once. The V call is TRBV11-2, the J call TRBJ2-1; 8 positions agree with TRBD2. The CDR3 consists of 15 residues. Trimming at V came to 6 bases and at J to 1 base, leaving 5 bases not matched to a gene. CDR1 and CDR2 from the germline V gene are SGHAT and FQNNGV. CDR3 DNA: TGTGCCAGCAGTCTTAGCGGGGTATCCTACAATGAGCAGTTCTTC. This encodes CASSLSGVSYNEQFF.

The V and J genes are TRBV28 and TRBJ1-5; D remains ambiguous. The CDR3 sequence is 12 residues long. Trimming took 6 bases from V and 4 from J, leaving 7 bases between them. Per the germline V gene, CDR1 is MDHEN and CDR2 is SYDVKM. The CDR3 here is CASRATNQPQHF. The CDR3 DNA sequence: TGTGCCAGCAGAGCTACTAATCAGCCCCAGCATTTT.

The V gene is TRBV19, the J gene TRBJ2-5; 11 nucleotides match TRBD2. The CDR3 has 17 residues. V shed 4 bases, J shed 5 bases, and the junction held 12 bases outside the gene matches. Per the germline V gene, CDR1 is LNHDA and CDR2 is SQIVND (reference sequence). The CDR3 loop is CASSTVGSGLADETQYF. Written as DNA, the CDR3 is TGTGCCAGTAGTACCGTGGGGTCGGGACTAGCGGACGAGACCCAGTACTTC.

The genes are TRBV7-9 and TRBJ1-2, with D perhaps TRBD1 (5 bases). Trimming took 7 bases from V and 4 from J, leaving 16 bases between them. Germline lookup yields CDR1 SEHNR and CDR2 FQNEAQ (reference sequence). This CDR3 comprises 14 residues. The CDR3, as DNA: TGTGCCAGCACCCGGGGGGAGGAGTTCTATGGCTACACCTTC. Its translation is CASTRGEEFYGYTF.

The sample holds one count of this clone. The rearrangement links TRBV2 to TRBJ2-7, with a weak D call TRBD1 (6 bases). The CDR3 loop spans 13 amino acids. From germline, CDR1 is SNHLY and CDR2 FYNNEI. V lost 8 bases, J lost 2 bases, and 13 bases lay in between. This CDR3 is CASLGQGTYEQYF. The CDR3 coding sequence is TGTGCCAGCTTAGGGCAGGGGACCTACGAGCAGTACTTC. The full variable domain, with the rest looked up from reference TRBV2 and TRBJ2-7, is EPEVTQTPSHQVTQMGQEVILRCVPISNHLYFYWYRQILGQKVEFLVSFYNNEISEKSEIFDDQFSVERPDGSNFTLKIRSTKLEDSAMYFCASLGQGTYEQYFGPGTRLTVT.

A single count supports this clone. This chain's CDR3 is CASDPRSRNTEAFF. The DNA for the CDR3 is TGTGCCTCCGACCCCCGTAGCAGAAACACTGAAGCTTTCTTT. The rearrangement joins TRBV30 to TRBJ1-1; D remains unclear. The CDR3 has 14 residues. Germline assignment: CDR1 GTSNPN and CDR2 SVGIG (reference sequence). V lost 7 bases to trimming and J lost 2 bases, with 17 bases between them.

This clone was seen a handful of times. The chain employs TRBV28 and TRBJ2-2, with 9 bases that match TRBD1. This CDR3 has 16 amino acids. Trimming cost V 6 bases and J 1 base; bases outside gene matches: 6. Germline V gene data show CDR1 as MDHEN and CDR2 as SYDVKM. Here the CDR3 reads CASSLDRGLNTGELFF. The CDR3 coding sequence is TGTGCCAGCAGCCTAGACAGGGGGTTGAACACCGGGGAGCTGTTTTTT.

This chain joins TRBV5-4 and TRBJ2-3, with D possibly TRBD2 on 6 matching bases. The CDR3 covers 14 residues. V lost 5 bases and J 5 bases, leaving 15 bases between the germline ends. From germline, CDR1 is SGHNT and CDR2 YYREEE (reference sequence). This chain's CDR3 is CASREGLGQDTQYF. The CDR3 nucleotides are TGTGCCAGCAGGGAGGGACTCGGCCAAGATACGCAGTATTTT.

The chain joins TRBV28 to TRBJ2-1; 9 bases are a match to TRBD2. The CDR3 covers 15 residues. Per germline, CDR1 MDHEN and CDR2 SYDVKM. The V and J ends lost 4 bases and 7 bases, in that order; junction bases with no gene match: 8. CDR3 region: CASSSLGTSLNEQFF. DNA for the CDR3: TGTGCCAGCAGTTCTCTAGGGACTAGCCTAAATGAGCAGTTCTTC.

The chain has TRBV5-1 and TRBJ2-2; D perhaps matches TRBD1 (5 bases). Germline CDR1 reads SGHRS; CDR2 reads YFSETQ. Trimming took 5 bases from V and 6 from J, leaving 14 bases between them. This CDR3 has 14 residues. CDR3 loop: CASSIQGGSGELFF. DNA for the CDR3: TGCGCCAGCAGTATCCAGGGCGGTTCCGGGGAGCTGTTTTTT.

The chain is built from TRBV7-2 and TRBJ1-3, with D unclear. Germline CDR1 SGHTA, CDR2 FQGNSA. CDR3 length: 15 amino acids. Trimming stripped 8 bases from V and 0 bases from J, with 14 bases between. The CDR3 region is CASARGQTSGNTIYF. The CDR3 bases are TGTGCCAGCGCCCGCGGGCAGACCTCTGGAAACACCATATATTTT.

The chain uses TRBV10-3 and TRBJ1-2; TRBD1 matches 9 bases. V was clipped by 5 bases and J by 1 base; unmatched bases: 2. CDR3 length: 14 residues. Germline loops: CDR1 ENHRY, CDR2 SYGVKD. CDR3 sequence: CAISQGQGNYGYTF. The CDR3 DNA follows: TGTGCCATCAGTCAGGGACAGGGTAACTATGGCTACACCTTC.

The V gene is TRBV27, the J gene TRBJ2-1, with 10 bases identical to TRBD2. The CDR3 consists of 21 residues. Germline V lookup: CDR1 MNHEY, CDR2 SMNVEV (reference sequence). The trim removed 4 bases at V and 6 bases at J, leaving 24 bases unmatched. CDR3 region: CASSSPTGQWASGSLFNEQFF. The DNA of the CDR3 is TGTGCCAGCAGTTCCCCGACAGGGCAATGGGCTAGCGGGAGCCTTTTCAATGAGCAGTTCTTC.

V is TRBV7-3 and J is TRBJ2-3; no firm D call. Per germline, CDR1 SGHTA and CDR2 FQGTGA. The V end lost 4 bases, the J end lost 0 bases, and 8 bases lay between the germline ends. The CDR3 has 14 amino acids. The CDR3 DNA follows: TGTGCCAGCAGCTCCTTCGGTAGCACAGATACGCAGTATTTT. Protein: CASSSFGSTDTQYF.

The V call is TRBV7-3, the J call TRBJ2-1; TRBD1 matches at 9 bases. Trimming at V came to 0 bases and at J to 3 bases, leaving 0 bases not matched to a gene. The germline V gene has CDR1 SGHTA and CDR2 FQGTGA. The CDR3 totals 15 residues. CDR3 bases: TGTGCCAGCAGCTTAACGGGACAGGGCTACAATGAGCAGTTCTTC. Translating gives CASSLTGQGYNEQFF. Full variable domain (outside the CDR3, taken from reference TRBV7-3 and TRBJ2-1): GAGVSQTPSNKVTEKGKYVELRCDPISGHTALYWYRQSLGQGPEFLIYFQGTGAADDSGLPNDRFFAVRPEGSVSTLKIQRTERGDSAVYLCASSLTGQGYNEQFFGPGTRLTVL.

The chain employs TRBV7-3 and TRBJ2-1; 7 bases are a match to TRBD2. The CDR3 consists of 15 residues. Trimming cost V 8 bases and J 2 bases; bases outside gene matches: 9. Per the germline V gene, CDR1 is SGHTA and CDR2 is FQGTGA. DNA for the CDR3: TGTGCCAGCCAGTTTACTAGCGCGCCCTACAATGAGCAGTTCTTC. Encoded protein: CASQFTSAPYNEQFF.

This sequence joins TRBV4-1 and TRBJ1-4, with D possibly TRBD1 on 5 matching bases. The CDR3 length is 17 residues. V was cut by 1 base and J by 8 bases, with 20 bases left in between. Germline values: CDR1 MGHRA, CDR2 YSYEKL. The CDR3 sequence: CASSQVGRALGGEKLFF. CDR3 nucleotides: TGCGCCAGCAGCCAAGTGGGCAGGGCTCTTGGGGGGGAAAAACTGTTTTTT.

The chain uses TRBV6-6 and TRBJ2-7; TRBD2 agrees at 10 bases. This CDR3 has 15 residues. Losses at the gene ends were 2 bases for V and 0 bases for J; bases not matched to a gene: 1. CDR1 is MNHNY, CDR2 SVGAGI, per germline (reference sequence). CDR3 residues: CASSYLAGASYEQYF. As DNA, the CDR3 is TGTGCCAGCAGTTACCTAGCGGGAGCCTCCTACGAGCAGTACTTC.